The next 24 T cell receptor beta chains were all read from a single sample in a study of blood T cell repertoires in COVID-19. Assay: immunoSEQ multiplex PCR; the TCRdb copy retains only in-frame clones and omits some. The sample consists of hundreds of thousands of clones, approximately 88% of them appearing once. Sample: PBMCs or T cells enriched from blood (not recorded which). These receptors all stem from a woman aged 30 to 39 who had recovered from COVID-19.

This clone was counted once. The chain employs TRBV19 and TRBJ1-1, with 8 bases that match TRBD1. Germline assignment: CDR1 LNHDA and CDR2 SQIVND (reference sequence). The CDR3 has 12 amino acids. Trimming took 4 bases from V and 8 from J; bases not matched to a gene: 3. CDR3 in amino acids: CASSTTGAEAFF. The CDR3 region has the DNA TGTGCCAGTAGTACGACAGGGGCCGAAGCTTTCTTT.

The chain couples TRBV19 to TRBJ1-1; 9 bases match TRBD1. There are 14 residues in the CDR3. Germline trimming cut 7 bases from V and 2 bases from J; bases unmatched to any gene: 5. Germline lookup yields CDR1 LNHDA and CDR2 SQIVND (reference sequence). As DNA, the CDR3 is TGTGCCAGTACCTTGGACAGGGGAAACACTGAAGCTTTCTTT. Amino acid sequence: CASTLDRGNTEAFF.

V usage is TRBV10-3 and J usage is TRBJ1-1; 9 bases align to TRBD1. Germline CDR1 is ENHRY and CDR2 is SYGVKD. V lost 5 bases, J lost 5 bases, and 9 bases stayed unmatched. The CDR3 consists of 15 residues. CDR3 in DNA: TGTGCCATCAGTTCCTCCGGGACAGGGAGGACTGAAGCTTTCTTT. Translated: CAISSSGTGRTEAFF.

The chain couples TRBV18 to TRBJ1-2; 8 bases line up with TRBD1. Germline loops: CDR1 KGHSH, CDR2 LQKENI. CDR3 length: 14 amino acids. Germline trimming cut 5 bases from V and 3 bases from J; bases unmatched to any gene: 5. In DNA form, the CDR3 reads TGTGCCAGCTCATCGACAGGGGTGGACTATGGCTACACCTTC. Amino acids: CASSSTGVDYGYTF.

The chain joins TRBV18 to TRBJ1-3; D unclear. With 3 bases removed from V and 1 base from J, the gap between germline ends came to 13 bases. The CDR3 is 16 residues long. Germline values: CDR1 KGHSH, CDR2 LQKENI. The CDR3 is CASSPVNSRSGNTIYF. CDR3 coding DNA: TGTGCCAGCTCACCGGTGAACAGCCGTTCTGGAAACACCATATATTTT. The whole variable domain, remainder taken from reference TRBV18 and TRBJ1-3, is NAGVMQNPRHLVRRRGQEARLRCSPMKGHSHVYWYRQLPEEGLKFMVYLQKENIIDESGMPKERFSAEFPKEGPSILRIQQVVRGDSAAYFCASSPVNSRSGNTIYFGEGSWLTVV.

The chain has TRBV7-8 and TRBJ1-5, with D perhaps TRBD1 (5 bases). Per germline, CDR1 SGHVS and CDR2 FQNEAQ. The V end was cut by 3 bases, the J end by 0 bases, with 12 bases between. The CDR3 loop spans 16 amino acids. CDR3 in amino acids: CASSLSGLYSNQPQHF. CDR3 nucleotide sequence: TGTGCCAGCAGCTTGTCAGGGCTCTATAGCAATCAGCCCCAGCATTTT.

This clone was recorded only once. The genes are TRBV15 and TRBJ1-1; the D is unclear. Germline lookup yields CDR1 LNHNV and CDR2 YYDKDF (reference sequence). Trimming stripped 3 bases from V and 5 bases from J, with 13 bases between. The CDR3 extends over 14 amino acids. The CDR3 reads CATSSGTLLTEAFF. Here the CDR3 DNA reads TGTGCCACCAGCAGCGGTACCCTGCTAACTGAAGCTTTCTTT.

This chain joins TRBV4-3 and TRBJ2-1, with a possible D match to TRBD2 (6 bases). Germline CDR1 is LGHNA and CDR2 is YSLEER. Between the trimmed V and J ends, which lost 3 bases and 7 bases, there was a span of 25 bases. The CDR3 spans 18 residues. The CDR3 sequence: CASSQDLAFAGRGNEQFF. CDR3 bases: TGCGCCAGCAGCCAGGACCTTGCTTTCGCGGGGAGAGGGAATGAGCAGTTCTTC.

V is TRBV5-6 and J is TRBJ2-3, with TRBD2 matching over 9 bases. J lost 3 bases, V lost 0 bases, and 2 bases had no gene match. The CDR3 loop spans 15 amino acids. The germline CDR1 and CDR2 sequences are SGHDT and YYEEEE. CDR3 nucleotide sequence: TGTGCCAGCAGCTTGGAGGCGGGAGGGACAGATACGCAGTATTTT. This translates into CASSLEAGGTDTQYF.

The chain joins TRBV4-3 to TRBJ1-3; possibly TRBD1 for D (6 bases). The CDR3 length is 15 residues. CDR1 is LGHNA and CDR2 is YSLEER in the germline V gene. Trimming left V 6 bases short and J 1 base short, with 13 bases between. The CDR3 protein is CASSDRDRSGNTIYF. The CDR3 DNA follows: TGCGCCAGCAGTGACAGAGACAGGTCTGGAAACACCATATATTTT.

The V call is TRBV3-1 (or the pseudogene TRBV3-2), the J call TRBJ2-6; the D is unclear. The CDR3 sequence is 17 residues long. The germline V gene encodes CDR1 LGHDT and CDR2 YNNKEL (reference sequence). The V gene lost 2 bases and the J gene lost 0 bases, with 11 bases spanning the gap. The CDR3 sequence is CASSQPMGVSGANVLTF. The CDR3 DNA sequence: TGTGCCAGCAGCCAACCAATGGGCGTCTCTGGGGCCAACGTCCTGACTTTC.

This clone was seen only a few times. The chain couples TRBV27 to TRBJ1-1; maybe TRBD1 (6 bases). V lost 6 bases to trimming and J lost 4 bases, with 18 bases between them. Germline CDR1 and CDR2: MNHEY and SMNVEV (reference sequence). CDR3 length equals 15 residues. CDR3 residues: CASRREGGVGTEAFF. CDR3 nucleotide sequence: TGTGCCAGCAGACGAGAGGGGGGGGTAGGCACTGAAGCTTTCTTT.

V gene TRBV5-1 combines with J gene TRBJ2-7; 10 bases align to TRBD1. V lost 0 bases to trimming and J lost 5 bases; unmatched junction nucleotides: 2. This CDR3 region has 14 residues. Germline values: CDR1 SGHRS, CDR2 YFSETQ. The CDR3 spells CASSLGDRGHEQYF. CDR3 bases: TGCGCCAGCAGCTTGGGGGACAGGGGCCACGAGCAGTACTTC.

The V and J genes are TRBV3-1 (or the pseudogene TRBV3-2) and TRBJ1-6; a possible D gene is TRBD1 (5 bases). The CDR3 is made up of 16 amino acids. Germline CDR1 reads LGHDT; CDR2 reads YNNKEL (reference sequence). V gave up 1 base and J gave up 7 bases, with 14 bases separating them. The DNA of the CDR3 is TGTGCCAGCAGCCAAGTTGGGGGGTATCGGAATTCACCCCTCCACTTT. Translation gives CASSQVGGYRNSPLHF.

The rearrangement links TRBV7-3 to TRBJ2-1, with 7 bases identical to TRBD2. Germline CDR1 reads SGHTA; CDR2 reads FQGTGA. With 2 bases clipped from V and 3 bases from J, the junction kept 4 bases outside the gene matches. The CDR3 is made up of 15 amino acids. For the CDR3, the DNA is TGTGCCAGCAGCTTATCGGGAGGAGACTACAATGAGCAGTTCTTC. Protein: CASSLSGGDYNEQFF.

The V and J genes are TRBV18 and TRBJ1-2, with 7 nucleotides matching TRBD1. Germline-derived CDR1 and CDR2 are KGHSH and LQKENI. With 2 bases clipped from V and 3 bases from J, the junction kept 12 bases outside the gene matches. CDR3 size: 17 residues. The CDR3 sequence: CASSPLEGAGVDYGYTF. CDR3 in DNA: TGTGCCAGCTCACCATTGGAGGGGGCAGGAGTCGACTATGGCTACACCTTC.

The chain links TRBV11-1 to TRBJ1-2; 8 bases match TRBD1. The germline CDR1 and CDR2 sequences are SGHAT and FQDESV (reference sequence). The CDR3 is 16 residues long. Losses at the gene ends were 6 bases for V and 1 base for J; bases not matched to a gene: 10. CDR3 loop: CASRSPGQDHNYGYTF. In DNA, the CDR3 is TGTGCCAGCAGATCCCCGGGACAGGATCATAACTATGGCTACACCTTC.

The V call is TRBV5-1, the J call TRBJ2-5; 8 positions agree with TRBD2. This CDR3 has 13 amino acids. The V segment lost 6 bases and the J segment 5 bases; nucleotides outside the gene matches: 6. CDR1 is SGHRS and CDR2 is YFSETQ in the germline V gene. The CDR3 sequence is CASNPGGLETQYF. CDR3 coding DNA: TGCGCCAGCAATCCGGGGGGGCTTGAGACCCAGTACTTC.

The chain recombines TRBV10-3 with TRBJ1-2; D perhaps matches TRBD1 (6 bases). The V end was cut by 2 bases, the J end by 8 bases, with 12 bases between. CDR3 length equals 13 residues. CDR1 and CDR2 (germline): ENHRY, SYGVKD. CDR3 sequence: CAISEPQGRGYTF. The CDR3 DNA reads as TGTGCCATCAGTGAGCCCCAGGGGAGAGGCTACACCTTC.

The CDR3 coding sequence is TGTGCCAGCAGCTACAGGGGGTACGAGCAGTACTTC. Its protein is CASSYRGYEQYF. V usage is TRBV3-1 (or the pseudogene TRBV3-2) and J usage is TRBJ2-7; TRBD1 matches 8 bases. Germline values: CDR1 LGHDT, CDR2 YNNKEL (reference sequence). This CDR3 spans 12 amino acids. J was trimmed by 4 bases and V by 5 bases; bases with no gene match: 1.

This rearrangement joins TRBV7-3 to TRBJ2-7; tentative D call: TRBD1 (5 bases). CDR1 is SGHTA and CDR2 is FQGTGA in the germline V gene. V was clipped by 1 base and J by 3 bases, with 16 bases between them. This CDR3 has 16 amino acids. The CDR3: CASSLKAPLGDYEQYF. For the CDR3, the DNA is TGTGCCAGCAGCTTAAAGGCCCCCCTAGGGGACTACGAGCAGTACTTC.

The chain uses TRBV5-4 and TRBJ1-1, with TRBD1 as a possible D gene (5 bases). The germline V gene encodes CDR1 SGHNT and CDR2 YYREEE (reference sequence). This CDR3 is built from 14 residues. The ends were cut back, 0 bases at V and 2 bases at J, with 8 bases in the middle. This CDR3 is CASSLEGANTEAFF. Here the CDR3 DNA reads TGTGCCAGCAGCTTGGAAGGGGCCAACACTGAAGCTTTCTTT.

V is TRBV28 and J is TRBJ1-1; tentatively, D is TRBD1 (5 bases). CDR1 and CDR2 from the germline V gene are MDHEN and SYDVKM. V lost 6 bases to trimming and J lost 5 bases, with 19 bases between them. The CDR3 extends over 15 amino acids. DNA of the CDR3: TGTGCCAGCAGCTCTTCAGGTGGGGGGTTTACTGAAGCTTTCTTT. Translated: CASSSSGGGFTEAFF.

The CDR3 DNA sequence: TGTGCCAGCAGTATGGGGGGGACCATATATTTT. It translates to CASSMGGTIYF. This chain joins TRBV6-5 and TRBJ1-3; perhaps TRBD1 as D (5 bases). The CDR3 totals 11 residues. Trimming removed 5 bases at V and 10 bases at J, with 9 bases between. Germline assignment: CDR1 MNHEY and CDR2 SVGAGI.